This entry lists 3 T cell receptor beta chains sequenced from one sample in a study of shared clonotypes between healthy human individuals. Method: immunoSEQ multiplex PCR; TCRdb's copy keeps in-frame clones and lacks some. The data hold about 2.4 million clones, with 93% observed a single time. Sequenced sample: naive CD4+ T cells from PBMCs. Subset of the sample: CD45RA+ positively selected. Source of these receptors: a man younger than 35 in good health. Some clones in this sample may be carry-over from other donors' samples.

The gene calls are TRBV19 and TRBJ1-1; a weak D match, TRBD1 (6 bases). This CDR3 comprises 14 residues. The V end lost 5 bases, the J end lost 6 bases, and 16 bases lay between the germline ends. CDR1 LNHDA and CDR2 SQIVND come from the germline V gene (reference sequence). Here the CDR3 DNA reads TGTGCCAGTAGTCGAACTCCAGGGGTCGCTGAAGCTTTCTTT. Protein product: CASSRTPGVAEAFF.

The chain couples TRBV25-1 to TRBJ2-1, with D perhaps matching TRBD1 (6 bases). Trimming took off 0 bases at V and 10 bases at J, with 13 bases between the two ends. Looked up from germline, CDR1 is MGHDK and CDR2 is SYGVNS. This CDR3 is 14 amino acids long. The CDR3 loop reads CASSEYRGRREQFF. The CDR3 region has the DNA TGTGCCAGCAGTGAATACAGGGGCCGGCGGGAGCAGTTCTTC.

This sequence joins TRBV6-5 and TRBJ2-7; 7 bases match TRBD1. The CDR3 has 15 residues. After removal of 5 bases from V and 5 bases from J, the junction contained 12 bases not matched to a gene. Germline V gives CDR1 MNHEY, CDR2 SVGAGI. The CDR3 sequence is CASSQLLTGLNEQYF. CDR3 bases: TGTGCCAGCAGTCAACTCTTGACAGGGCTGAACGAGCAGTACTTC.